The entry below gives a single T cell receptor beta chain sequence along with its context. This record comes from a study of cytomegalovirus exposure and HLA in healthy donors. With 60 Vbeta and 13 Jbeta primers, the PCR was carried out. The data were produced by immunoSEQ multiplex PCR, yet TCRdb's version contains in-frame clones alone and is incomplete. The ten most abundant clones cover approximately 2.9% of a sample with some 39,000 clones. All the people who gave samples were healthy bone marrow donors. The CDR3 extends over 15 amino acids. With 7 bases removed from V and 0 bases from J, the gap between germline ends came to 15 bases. Per the germline V gene, CDR1 is LNHDA and CDR2 is SQIVND (reference sequence).

The rearrangement joins TRBV19 to TRBJ1-2, with D possibly TRBD1 on 5 matching bases. The source is a woman aged 25 to 39 in good health and CMV-seropositive. Sequencing was performed on PBMCs. The DNA of the CDR3 is TGTGCCAGTACCCCTTCGGGGGGTTCTAACTATGGCTACACCTTC. It yields the protein CASTPSGGSNYGYTF.